This T cell receptor (beta chain) appears in the sequencing data of a study of response to subunit inactivated influenza vaccine. Findings and limits, study-wide: Authors suggested that a seasonal influenza vaccination recruits few new T cells each time.

Remarks on this clonotype: Its specificity is unknown.

TCRdb re-called the RT-PCR reads through MiXCR, storing one row per CDR3 protein. Of approximately 250,000 distinct CDR3 sequences in the sample, 10% to 15% were seen once. This clonotype was obtained from a man in his forties or fifties who received an inactivated influenza vaccine. The sample here was non-naive T cells sorted from PBMCs, taken 14 to 15 days before vaccination.

The CDR3 sequence: CASSPFRGEGGYTF. The CDR3 DNA is TGCGCCAGCAGCCCTTTTAGGGGGGAAGGCGGCTACACCTTC. The chain employs TRBV5-1 and TRBJ1-2, with TRBD1 as a possible D gene (6 bases). From germline, CDR1 is SGHRS and CDR2 YFSETQ. CDR3 length equals 14 residues. Trimming took 4 bases from V and 8 from J, leaving 18 bases between them.